A single sample is the source of the 25 T cell receptor beta chains below, sequenced in a study of siplizumab effects on memory and regulatory T cells. Assay: immunoSEQ multiplex PCR; the TCRdb copy retains only in-frame clones and omits some. The sample has around 100,000 clones; more than 85% are singletons. The sequenced sample was CD4+ T cells sorted from blood. These receptors all come from a human donor in good health.

The V call is TRBV4-1, the J call TRBJ1-1; D ambiguous. Germline V gene data show CDR1 as MGHRA and CDR2 as YSYEKL. The length of the CDR3 is 12 residues. Trimming pared 3 bases from V and 5 bases from J, leaving 7 bases between. CDR3 in DNA: TGCGCCAGCAGCCAGGGGAGGACTGAAGCTTTCTTT. Translated, it gives CASSQGRTEAFF.

V and J are TRBV15 and TRBJ1-4; perhaps TRBD1 as D (5 bases). The germline V and J ends were trimmed by 4 bases and 3 bases, with 12 bases remaining between them. This CDR3 spans 15 amino acids. Germline V gives CDR1 LNHNV, CDR2 YYDKDF (reference sequence). The CDR3 spells CATSTGYGPNEKLFF. CDR3 in DNA: TGTGCCACCAGCACAGGGTATGGACCTAATGAAAAACTGTTTTTT.

A single count supports this clone. The chain couples TRBV7-9 to TRBJ1-1; 9 bases are shared with TRBD1. The V and J ends lost 1 base and 1 base, in that order; junction bases with no gene match: 10. CDR3 length: 18 residues. Germline V gene lookup returns CDR1 SEHNR and CDR2 FQNEAQ (reference sequence). In nucleotides, the CDR3 is TGTGCCAGCAGCTTAGTTGTCGGAGGACAGGGGAGGAACACTGAAGCTTTCTTT. The encoded protein is CASSLVVGGQGRNTEAFF.

The chain links TRBV6-6 to TRBJ1-1, with TRBD1 matching 9 bases. The CDR3 length is 15 residues. Germline CDR1 and CDR2: MNHNY and SVGAGI (reference sequence). The ends lost 2 bases at V and 0 bases at J; junction bases unmatched: 1. This CDR3 reads CASSYRQGVNTEAFF. The CDR3 DNA reads TGTGCCAGCAGTTACCGACAGGGGGTGAACACTGAAGCTTTCTTT.

The V call is TRBV18, the J call TRBJ1-5; the D gene is possibly TRBD1 (6 bases). The CDR3 is 14 residues long. Germline CDR1 reads KGHSH; CDR2 reads LQKENI. Trimming took off 3 bases at V and 5 bases at J, with 11 bases between the two ends. This chain's CDR3 is CASSPQGGDQPQHF. In nucleotides, the CDR3 is TGTGCCAGCTCACCCCAAGGGGGGGATCAGCCCCAGCATTTT.

The chain couples TRBV19 to TRBJ2-2, with 7 bases matching TRBD1. The V gene's germline CDR1 is LNHDA and CDR2 SQIVND (reference sequence). The trim removed 7 bases at V and 5 bases at J, leaving 7 bases unmatched. CDR3 length: 14 amino acids. CDR3 region: CASNTGVRTGELFF. The CDR3 region has the DNA TGTGCCAGTAATACAGGGGTGAGGACCGGGGAGCTGTTTTTT. The variable domain in full, completed from reference TRBV19 and TRBJ2-2, reads DGGITQSPKYLFRKEGQNVTLSCEQNLNHDAMYWYRQDPGQGLRLIYYSQIVNDFQKGDIAEGYSVSREKKESFPLTVTSAQKNPTAFYLCASNTGVRTGELFFGEGSRLTVL.

The gene calls are TRBV29-1 and TRBJ2-3; 13 bases map to TRBD2. Germline-derived CDR1 and CDR2 are SQVTM and ANQGSEA. This CDR3 comprises 15 residues. V lost 6 bases and J lost 6; bases outside the gene matches: 9. CDR3: CSVAGTSGVLDTQYF. DNA of the CDR3: TGCAGCGTCGCCGGGACTAGCGGGGTTCTTGATACGCAGTATTTT.

V is TRBV5-5 and J is TRBJ2-2; D ambiguous. Germline CDR1 is SGHKS and CDR2 is YYEKEE (reference sequence). The V and J ends lost 0 bases and 7 bases respectively, with 10 bases between them. The CDR3 totals 14 residues. CDR3 DNA: TGTGCCAGCAGCTTGGGCGTGTGGGACGGGGAGCTGTTTTTT. Amino acids: CASSLGVWDGELFF.

V usage is TRBV19 and J usage is TRBJ1-5; D possibly corresponds to TRBD1 (6 bases). The CDR3 totals 14 residues. Germline CDR1 is LNHDA and CDR2 is SQIVND (reference sequence). Here the CDR3 DNA reads TGTGCAGTGGCCTCAGGGGCCCCCAATCAGCCCCAGCATTTT. Its protein is CAVASGAPNQPQHF.

The J gene is TRBJ2-7, the V gene TRBV5-1; 10 nucleotides agree with TRBD1. The CDR3 covers 14 residues. V lost 7 bases, J lost 6 bases, and 10 bases stayed unmatched. The germline gives CDR1 SGHRS, CDR2 YFSETQ. In nucleotides, the CDR3 is TGCGCCAGCTCCTCAGGAGGGACAGGGGCCGAGCAGTACTTC. Its translation is CASSSGGTGAEQYF.

The genes are TRBV7-3 and TRBJ1-1, with unresolved D. Germline assignment: CDR1 SGHTA and CDR2 FQGTGA. V lost 2 bases and J lost 6, with 10 bases in between. The CDR3 extends over 13 amino acids. CDR3 region: CASSLEGIAEAFF. The CDR3 DNA reads as TGTGCCAGCAGCTTAGAAGGGATCGCTGAAGCTTTCTTT.

The chain couples TRBV10-3 to TRBJ2-3, with D possibly matching TRBD2 (6 bases). In germline, CDR1 is ENHRY, CDR2 SYGVKD. Trimming removed 2 bases from V and 6 bases from J, with 12 bases in between. The CDR3 sequence is 14 residues long. This chain's CDR3 is CAISEDLARDTQYF. CDR3 nucleotide sequence: TGTGCCATCAGTGAGGATCTAGCGAGGGATACGCAGTATTTT.

The CDR3 spells CASSPRTGYTGELFF. As DNA, the CDR3 is TGTGCCAGCAGCCCTCGGACAGGGTACACCGGGGAGCTGTTTTTT. This chain connects TRBV7-9 to TRBJ2-2; 8 bases match TRBD1. The CDR3 loop spans 15 amino acids. Germline CDR1 reads SEHNR; CDR2 reads FQNEAQ (reference sequence). The ends lost 5 bases at V and 3 bases at J; junction bases unmatched: 5.

The chain is built from TRBV4-1 and TRBJ2-1; TRBD2 matches 7 bases. Germline CDR1 and CDR2: MGHRA and YSYEKL. The V gene end was trimmed by 4 bases and the J gene end by 6 bases; junction bases not matched to a gene: 6. This CDR3 is 14 amino acids long. The chain's CDR3 is CASSLLRLANEQFF. CDR3 DNA sequence: TGCGCCAGCAGCCTTCTGAGACTAGCCAATGAGCAGTTCTTC.

This rearrangement joins TRBV9 to TRBJ2-6; TRBD1 is a possible D gene (5 bases). Deletions cut 0 bases from V and 3 bases from J, with 10 bases between. Germline V gives CDR1 SGDLS, CDR2 YYNGEE. The CDR3 length is 16 residues. Here the CDR3 reads CASSVGWGGGANVLTF. In nucleotides, the CDR3 is TGTGCCAGCAGCGTAGGCTGGGGCGGTGGGGCCAACGTCCTGACTTTC.

This chain connects TRBV18 to TRBJ2-1; 13 bases match TRBD2. V lost 6 bases to trimming and J lost 6 bases; unmatched junction nucleotides: 5. Germline CDR1 reads KGHSH; CDR2 reads LQKENI. This CDR3 is built from 15 residues. The CDR3 sequence: CASSQLAGGLNEQFF. The CDR3 DNA reads TGTGCCAGCTCTCAACTAGCGGGGGGGCTCAATGAGCAGTTCTTC.

This chain connects TRBV18 to TRBJ1-1; the match to TRBD1 covers 9 bases. This CDR3 spans 18 amino acids. V shed 1 base and J 4 bases; nucleotides not matched to a gene: 13. Germline V gene sequence: CDR1 KGHSH, CDR2 LQKENI. The CDR3, as DNA: TGTGCCAGCTCACCACTGGGACAGGGATCTATGATTGGCACTGAAGCTTTCTTT. Translated, it gives CASSPLGQGSMIGTEAFF. The full variable domain, completed using reference TRBV18 and TRBJ1-1, is NAGVMQNPRHLVRRRGQEARLRCSPMKGHSHVYWYRQLPEEGLKFMVYLQKENIIDESGMPKERFSAEFPKEGPSILRIQQVVRGDSAAYFCASSPLGQGSMIGTEAFFGQGTRLTVV.

J is TRBJ2-3 and V is TRBV10-2; a weak D match, TRBD2 (7 bases). CDR1 WSHSY and CDR2 SAAADI come from the germline V gene. Between the trimmed V and J ends, which lost 8 bases and 1 base, there was a span of 13 bases. The CDR3 consists of 14 residues. CDR3 in amino acids: CASYREGRTDTQYF. CDR3 DNA sequence: TGCGCCAGCTACAGGGAGGGACGCACAGATACGCAGTATTTT.

The rearrangement uses TRBV10-3 and TRBJ1-1; D perhaps matches TRBD1 (6 bases). Germline V gives CDR1 ENHRY, CDR2 SYGVKD. Between the trimmed V and J ends, which lost 5 bases and 2 bases, there was a span of 9 bases. The CDR3 has 13 residues. CDR3 loop: CAISIQGNTEAFF. The CDR3 region has the DNA TGTGCCATCAGTATACAGGGTAACACTGAAGCTTTCTTT.

This sequence joins TRBV25-1 and TRBJ1-6; TRBD1 agrees at 7 bases. Germline V gene sequence: CDR1 MGHDK, CDR2 SYGVNS. The CDR3 is made up of 15 amino acids. V lost 7 bases and J lost 5; bases outside the gene matches: 8. The CDR3, as DNA: TGTGCCAGCACAGAGGGACAGCTACATAATTCACCCCTCCACTTT. Translated: CASTEGQLHNSPLHF.

This sequence joins TRBV7-9 and TRBJ1-1; D uncertain. This CDR3 has 14 residues. Germline values: CDR1 SEHNR, CDR2 FQNEAQ (reference sequence). Trimming stripped 5 bases from V and 2 bases from J, with 12 bases between. CDR3 DNA: TGTGCCAGCAGCCGCGGGCAGGAAAACACTGAAGCTTTCTTT. Translation gives CASSRGQENTEAFF.

This clone occurred once. The chain combines TRBV18 with TRBJ2-7; D unresolved. This CDR3 comprises 13 residues. Germline V CDR1 and CDR2: KGHSH, LQKENI. V was cut by 1 base and J by 4 bases, with 8 bases left in between. This chain's CDR3 is CASSPLSLYEQYF. CDR3 coding DNA: TGTGCCAGCTCACCACTATCCCTATACGAGCAGTACTTC. Complete variable domain (other parts from reference TRBV18 and TRBJ2-7): NAGVMQNPRHLVRRRGQEARLRCSPMKGHSHVYWYRQLPEEGLKFMVYLQKENIIDESGMPKERFSAEFPKEGPSILRIQQVVRGDSAAYFCASSPLSLYEQYFGPGTRLTVT.

The chain couples TRBV7-9 to TRBJ2-1, with TRBD2 identical over 8 bases. The length of the CDR3 is 14 residues. CDR1 and CDR2 from the germline V gene are SEHNR and FQNEAQ (reference sequence). The V segment lost 5 bases and the J segment 10 bases; nucleotides outside the gene matches: 10. CDR3 sequence reads: CASSLGGAVREQFF. Here the CDR3 DNA reads TGTGCCAGCAGCCTCGGGGGGGCCGTACGGGAGCAGTTCTTC. The full variable domain, in which reference TRBV7-9 and TRBJ2-1 provide the parts outside the CDR3, is DTGVSQNPRHKITKRGQNVTFRCDPISEHNRLYWYRQTLGQGPEFLTYFQNEAQLEKSRLLSDRFSAERPKGSFSTLEIQRTEQGDSAMYLCASSLGGAVREQFFGPGTRLTVL.

This chain joins TRBV7-2 and TRBJ2-5, with a possible D match to TRBD1 (7 bases). The end of the DNA fits TRBJ2-7 better, so the J call may be wrong. The germline V gene encodes CDR1 SGHTA and CDR2 FQGNSA. The CDR3 has 14 amino acids. The CDR3 region is CASSPPGGYREQYF. In nucleotides, the CDR3 is TGTGCCAGCAGTCCTCCAGGGGGGTATCGCGAGCAGTACTTC.

The J gene is TRBJ2-7, the V gene TRBV19; D call uncertain. The CDR3 spans 15 residues. Trimming pared 0 bases from V and 2 bases from J, leaving 11 bases between. From germline, CDR1 is LNHDA and CDR2 SQIVND (reference sequence). CDR3 nucleotides: TGTGCCAGTAGTATAGAAGGCCAAAGCACCTACGAGCAGTACTTC. Its translation is CASSIEGQSTYEQYF.